At least ten counts were recorded for the clone carrying this T cell receptor (beta chain). This sample stems from a study of T cells in Graves' hyperthyroidism and ophthalmopathy. At the level of the study: Peripheral blood specimens were obtained at initial diagnosis, prior to any treatment.

The CDR3 consists of 11 residues. With 10 bases removed from V and 4 bases from J, the gap between germline ends came to 11 bases. Per germline, CDR1 MNHEY and CDR2 SVGEGT. The CDR3 regions of TCR beta were amplified from RNA transcripts. The primer set for the first-round RT-PCR of the TCR CDR3 was HTBI. Each CDR3 protein gets one entry after TCRdb re-called the multiplex PCR reads with MiXCR. The sample holds around 530,000 distinct CDR3 sequences, approximately 17% seen once. Ophthalmopathy patients had Clinical Activity Score at least 3, NOSPECS grade at least 4, duration under 3 months. This sequence was found in a woman aged 18-35 years with Graves' ophthalmopathy. The sample taken for sequencing was blood. The chain carries TRBV6-2 or TRBV6-3 and TRBJ2-7; D gene ambiguous. This CDR3 is CATTNGYEQYF. CDR3 DNA: TGTGCCACCACAAACGGGTACGAGCAGTACTTC.